These 22 T cell receptor beta chains came from one sample sequenced in a study of CD8+ T cells in alopecia areata. Treatment reported: oral pan-JAK inhibitor, 5-10 mg twice daily. Extracted RNA was reverse transcribed into cDNA, the sequencing template. Clones were read by immunoSEQ multiplex PCR, and TCRdb kept only the in-frame ones, dropping some. This table holds over 150,000 clones, roughly 50% found once. The specimen was CD8+ T cells sorted from blood, collected at week 24, from a patient treated with tofacitinib. The source is a human donor with alopecia areata.

This clone was observed a few times. The rearrangement uses TRBV4-1 and TRBJ2-5; D remains unclear. Germline CDR1 reads MGHRA; CDR2 reads YSYEKL. The CDR3 extends over 13 amino acids. V was trimmed by 5 bases and J by 2 bases, leaving 9 bases between them. This CDR3 reads CASSTRAQETQYF. CDR3 nucleotides: TGCGCCAGCAGCACCCGTGCGCAAGAGACCCAGTACTTC.

The rearrangement links TRBV7-6 to TRBJ2-3, with unresolved D. The germline gives CDR1 SGHVS, CDR2 FNYEAQ. The length of the CDR3 is 12 residues. Trimming pared 3 bases from V and 2 bases from J, leaving 3 bases between. The CDR3 is CASSFLTDTQYF. The CDR3 coding sequence is TGTGCCAGCAGCTTCCTCACAGATACGCAGTATTTT. The whole variable domain, filled in from reference TRBV7-6 and TRBJ2-3, reads GAGVSQSPRYKVTKRGQDVALRCDPISGHVSLYWYRQALGQGPEFLTYFNYEAQQDKSGLPNDRFSAERPEGSISTLTIQRTEQRDSAMYRCASSFLTDTQYFGPGTRLTVL.

The chain recombines TRBV2 with TRBJ2-5, with 9 bases that match TRBD1. Trimming took 6 bases from V and 4 from J; bases not matched to a gene: 9. This CDR3 has 15 amino acids. Germline CDR1 SNHLY, CDR2 FYNNEI. The CDR3 DNA follows: TGTGCCAGCAGCTCCCGGGACAGGGCCCCAGAGACCCAGTACTTC. Its translation is CASSSRDRAPETQYF.

This clone was counted only a few times. The sample contains more than one DNA sequence encoding this CDR3. This chain joins TRBV4-1 and TRBJ1-2; 7 positions agree with TRBD1. CDR1 and CDR2 (germline): MGHRA, YSYEKL. The ends lost 1 base at V and 4 bases at J; junction bases unmatched: 0. CDR3 length: 13 amino acids. CDR3 protein: CASSQGQGYGYTF. The CDR3 nucleotides read TGCGCCAGCAGCCAAGGACAGGGCTATGGCTACACCTTC.

CDR3 sequence reads: CASSRGNRGLGDTEAFF. CDR3 bases: TGTGCCAGCTCTAGAGGGAACAGGGGGCTTGGAGACACTGAAGCTTTCTTT. The chain links TRBV5-6 to TRBJ1-1, with TRBD1 identical over 9 bases. Germline CDR1 SGHDT, CDR2 YYEEEE. This CDR3 is built from 17 residues. With 7 bases clipped from V and 3 bases from J, the junction kept 16 bases outside the gene matches. The full variable domain, with the rest looked up from reference TRBV5-6 and TRBJ1-1, is DAGVTQSPTHLIKTRGQQVTLRCSPKSGHDTVSWYQQALGQGPQFIFQYYEEEERQRGNFPDRFSGHQFPNYSSELNVNALLLGDSALYLCASSRGNRGLGDTEAFFGQGTRLTVV.

This chain uses TRBV29-1 with TRBJ2-7; 7 positions match TRBD1. The junction had 4 bases not matched to a gene; V was cut back by 2 bases and J by 0 bases. The CDR3 spans 14 residues. Germline loops: CDR1 SQVTM, CDR2 ANQGSEA. The CDR3 DNA is TGCAGCGTTGAAACGACAGGGCCCTCCTACGAGCAGTACTTC. This sequence encodes CSVETTGPSYEQYF.

This chain joins TRBV11-2 and TRBJ2-5; D is undetermined. There are 15 residues in the CDR3. Germline-derived CDR1 and CDR2 are SGHAT and FQNNGV. V was clipped by 6 bases and J by 1 base, with 15 bases between them. CDR3 protein: CASSRMKTTQETQYF. The CDR3 DNA follows: TGTGCCAGCAGTCGTATGAAGACAACCCAAGAGACCCAGTACTTC.

The rearrangement joins TRBV29-1 to TRBJ1-1; D not resolved. The CDR3 contains 11 residues. CDR1 is SQVTM, CDR2 ANQGSEA, per germline. V was clipped by 2 bases and J by 9 bases, with 10 bases between them. CDR3: CSVESGSQAFF. The DNA for the CDR3 is TGCAGCGTTGAATCGGGCTCTCAAGCTTTCTTT.

This clone has just one count. The chain uses TRBV15 and TRBJ2-7; 9 bases match TRBD1. V shed 5 bases, J shed 4 bases, and the junction held 9 bases outside the gene matches. The V gene's germline CDR1 is LNHNV and CDR2 YYDKDF (reference sequence). The CDR3 totals 15 residues. In DNA form, the CDR3 reads TGTGCCACCAGCGACAGGGGGTCTTCTTTTTACGAGCAGTACTTC. Its protein is CATSDRGSSFYEQYF.

This sequence joins TRBV27 and TRBJ2-1; 9 bases map to TRBD1. The germline gives CDR1 MNHEY, CDR2 SMNVEV (reference sequence). The CDR3 is made up of 13 amino acids. V gave up 8 bases and J gave up 6 bases; unmatched junction bases: 5. The CDR3 coding sequence is TGTGCCAGCCGGGACAGGGATCCCAATGAGCAGTTCTTC. It yields the protein CASRDRDPNEQFF.

The genes are TRBV7-9 and TRBJ1-5; unclear D gene. The CDR3 contains 14 residues. Between the trimmed V and J ends, which lost 5 bases and 4 bases, there was a span of 12 bases. Germline V gene data show CDR1 as SEHNR and CDR2 as FQNEAQ (reference sequence). In DNA, the CDR3 is TGTGCCAGCAGCCGAAGCGGTGAGAATCAGCCCCAGCATTTT. This translates into CASSRSGENQPQHF.

The gene calls are TRBV19 and TRBJ2-7; 10 nucleotides align to TRBD1. The germline gives CDR1 LNHDA, CDR2 SQIVND (reference sequence). The CDR3 is made up of 14 amino acids. V gave up 5 bases and J gave up 2 bases; unmatched junction bases: 3. CDR3 coding DNA: TGTGCCAGTAGTCTCGGACAGGGGGCCTACGAGCAGTACTTC. Translation: CASSLGQGAYEQYF.

The rearrangement uses TRBV7-9 and TRBJ2-2, with D unclear. The CDR3 has 16 amino acids. V was trimmed by 3 bases and J by 3 bases, leaving 14 bases between them. The germline V gene encodes CDR1 SEHNR and CDR2 FQNEAQ (reference sequence). The CDR3 DNA follows: TGTGCCAGCAGCTTTAGGCAGGCTCGGGACACCGGGGAGCTGTTTTTT. Protein product: CASSFRQARDTGELFF.

The chain uses TRBV11-2 and TRBJ2-7; D possibly corresponds to TRBD1 (5 bases). The CDR3 extends over 15 amino acids. V was clipped by 2 bases and J by 2 bases, with 13 bases between them. CDR1 SGHAT and CDR2 FQNNGV come from the germline V gene. Here the CDR3 DNA reads TGTGCCAGCAGCTTATTGTGGCAGGGTACCTACGAGCAGTACTTC. Its translation: CASSLLWQGTYEQYF.

This chain connects TRBV29-1 to TRBJ2-1, with D possibly matching TRBD2 (6 bases). V was cut by 5 bases and J by 3 bases, with 17 bases left in between. Per the germline V gene, CDR1 is SQVTM and CDR2 is ANQGSEA. CDR3 length equals 15 residues. DNA for the CDR3: TGCAGCGTTCCCCGTGGGACTCCGATCTACAATGAGCAGTTCTTC. Translation gives CSVPRGTPIYNEQFF.

V is TRBV9 and J is TRBJ2-7; D might be TRBD2 (7 bases). Germline values: CDR1 SGDLS, CDR2 YYNGEE. CDR3 length: 15 residues. V was clipped by 0 bases and J by 2 bases, with 12 bases between them. CDR3 DNA: TGTGCCAGCAGCGTAGATCAGGGGAGGGCCTACGAGCAGTACTTC. It yields the protein CASSVDQGRAYEQYF.

This clone was counted only a few times. CDR3 amino acids: CAGEGSDGEQYF. For the CDR3, the DNA is TGTGCCGGGGAGGGTTCGGACGGCGAGCAGTACTTC. The chain recombines TRBV7-9 with TRBJ2-7, with TRBD2 identical over 7 bases. Germline V gene data show CDR1 as SEHNR and CDR2 as FQNEAQ (reference sequence). The junction had 10 bases not matched to a gene; V was cut back by 11 bases and J by 6 bases. The CDR3 loop spans 12 amino acids.

This clone was seen a single time. V usage is TRBV6-1 and J usage is TRBJ1-5; possibly TRBD1 for D (6 bases). This CDR3 has 14 residues. CDR1 is MNHNS and CDR2 is SASEGT in the germline V gene. V dropped 8 bases and J dropped 3 bases, with 14 bases sitting between them. In nucleotides, the CDR3 is TGTGCCAGCTGGGGGGCCCCTTCCAATCAGCCCCAGCATTTT. Translation gives CASWGAPSNQPQHF.

The sample holds a few counts of this clone. The V call is TRBV29-1, the J call TRBJ2-2; D ambiguous. The V and J ends lost 4 bases and 3 bases respectively, with 9 bases between them. CDR3 length equals 13 residues. Germline V CDR1 and CDR2: SQVTM, ANQGSEA. The CDR3 region is CSVAARDTGELFF. The CDR3 DNA is TGCAGCGTTGCGGCTCGGGACACCGGGGAGCTGTTTTTT.

J is TRBJ1-5 and V is TRBV5-1, with a tentative D call TRBD1 (6 bases). Deletions cut 3 bases from V and 0 bases from J, with 10 bases between. CDR3 length: 15 residues. Germline lookup yields CDR1 SGHRS and CDR2 YFSETQ. The CDR3 DNA reads as TGCGCCAGCAGCTCAGGGGACGGTAGCAATCAGCCCCAGCATTTT. Protein product: CASSSGDGSNQPQHF.

This chain links TRBV27 with TRBJ1-1, with D unclear. The V gene lost 0 bases and the J gene lost 0 bases, with 8 bases spanning the gap. This CDR3 is built from 15 residues. Germline loops: CDR1 MNHEY, CDR2 SMNVEV (reference sequence). The CDR3 region is CASSLSGSLNTEAFF. As DNA, the CDR3 is TGTGCCAGCAGTTTATCCGGGTCCCTGAACACTGAAGCTTTCTTT.

J is TRBJ2-1 and V is TRBV29-1; tentative D call: TRBD2 (5 bases). V lost 2 bases, J lost 0 bases, and 14 bases lay in between. Germline V CDR1 and CDR2: SQVTM, ANQGSEA. CDR3 size: 16 residues. DNA for the CDR3: TGCAGCGTTGAATGGACTGAAGTATCCTCCTACAATGAGCAGTTCTTC. It translates to CSVEWTEVSSYNEQFF.